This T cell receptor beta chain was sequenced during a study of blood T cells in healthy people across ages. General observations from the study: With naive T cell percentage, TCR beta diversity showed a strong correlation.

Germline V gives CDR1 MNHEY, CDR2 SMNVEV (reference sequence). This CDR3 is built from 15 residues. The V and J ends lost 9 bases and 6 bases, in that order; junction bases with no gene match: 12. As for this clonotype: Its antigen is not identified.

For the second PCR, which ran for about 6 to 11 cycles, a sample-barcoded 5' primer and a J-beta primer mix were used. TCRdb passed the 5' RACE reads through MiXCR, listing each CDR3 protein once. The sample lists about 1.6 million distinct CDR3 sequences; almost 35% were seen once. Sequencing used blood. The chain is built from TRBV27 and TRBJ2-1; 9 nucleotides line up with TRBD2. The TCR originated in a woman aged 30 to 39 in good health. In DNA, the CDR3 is TGTGCCAGGGAGATCCTAGCGGGAAGTCCCAATGAGCAGTTCTTC. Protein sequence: CAREILAGSPNEQFF.